The entry below gives a single T cell receptor (beta chain) sequence along with its context. Its specificity is not known. This specimen comes from a study of cytomegalovirus exposure and HLA in healthy donors. Generated by immunoSEQ multiplex PCR, the TCRdb table keeps only in-frame clones and is missing some. The table has approximately 220,000 clones, about 89% seen once; the top ten hold 1.1%. Germline V gene data show CDR1 as SGHDT and CDR2 as YYEEEE. V was trimmed by 4 bases and J by 2 bases, leaving 17 bases between them. This CDR3 is 16 amino acids long. Study results and limitations: Rarity marked most TCR sequences, yet some public TCRs occurred in many donors.

Material for sequencing was PBMCs. The receptor was derived from a woman between 18 and 29 years old in good health and CMV-seronegative. This chain uses TRBV5-6 with TRBJ2-3; the D gene is possibly TRBD2 (5 bases). The CDR3 DNA follows: TGTGCCAGCAGCCCTAAACGGGATCATAACACAGATACGCAGTATTTT. It yields the protein CASSPKRDHNTDTQYF.